These 25 T cell receptor beta chains share one sample of origin, sequenced in a study of technical replicates of blood from a handful of donors. Only in-frame clones appear in the TCRdb table, and some are missing; sequencing was by immunoSEQ multiplex PCR. The top ten hold 10% to 12% of the sample, which has approximately 13,000 clones, about 86% seen once. The sequencing input was PBMCs. These TCRs come from a human donor in good health.

This clone was observed a handful of times. The gene calls are TRBV6-5 and TRBJ1-1; D ambiguous. Germline V CDR1 and CDR2: MNHEY, SVGAGI. This CDR3 comprises 14 residues. The V gene lost 0 bases and the J gene lost 4 bases, with 9 bases spanning the gap. In DNA, the CDR3 is TGTGCCAGCAGTTACTCCTGGAGGAGCACTGAAGCTTTCTTT. Translating gives CASSYSWRSTEAFF.

V and J are TRBV5-8 and TRBJ1-2; no definite D call. Germline V gene sequence: CDR1 SGHTS, CDR2 YDEGEE. Trimming shortened V by 2 bases and J by 3 bases, and 8 bases separated the two germline ends. This CDR3 is 13 amino acids long. The CDR3 DNA reads TGTGCCAGCAGCTTAAACACCTACTATGGCTACACCTTC. Its translation is CASSLNTYYGYTF. Full variable domain (rest looked up from reference TRBV5-8 and TRBJ1-2): EAGVTQSPTHLIKTRGQQATLRCSPISGHTSVYWYQQALGLGLQFLLWYDEGEERNRGNFPPRFSGRQFPNYSSELNVNALELEDSALYLCASSLNTYYGYTFGSGTRLTVV.

V usage is TRBV11-3 and J usage is TRBJ1-1; 9 bases match TRBD1. V was clipped by 5 bases and J by 1 base; unmatched bases: 5. This CDR3 spans 15 amino acids. Per the germline V gene, CDR1 is SGHNT and CDR2 is YENEEA. For the CDR3, the DNA is TGTGCCAGCAGCGAAGGGACAGGGACGAACACTGAAGCTTTCTTT. Amino acids: CASSEGTGTNTEAFF.

The chain recombines TRBV29-1 with TRBJ2-1; 8 positions match TRBD2. Germline CDR1 SQVTM, CDR2 ANQGSEA. V lost 1 base, J lost 6 bases, and 5 bases stayed unmatched. CDR3 length: 14 amino acids. The CDR3 loop is CSVEVGLAGNEQFF. The CDR3, as DNA: TGCAGCGTTGAAGTCGGCCTAGCGGGCAATGAGCAGTTCTTC.

This clone was counted a few times. V gene TRBV18 combines with J gene TRBJ2-5; TRBD2 matches at 15 bases. Per germline, CDR1 KGHSH and CDR2 LQKENI. The CDR3 contains 19 residues. Trimming at V came to 5 bases and at J to 4 bases, leaving 14 bases not matched to a gene. CDR3 amino acids: CASSSRDTGLAGGRETQYF. CDR3 nucleotides: TGTGCCAGCTCATCCCGGGACACCGGACTAGCGGGAGGGAGAGAGACCCAGTACTTC. The full variable domain, rest sourced from reference TRBV18 and TRBJ2-5, is NAGVMQNPRHLVRRRGQEARLRCSPMKGHSHVYWYRQLPEEGLKFMVYLQKENIIDESGMPKERFSAEFPKEGPSILRIQQVVRGDSAAYFCASSSRDTGLAGGRETQYFGPGTRLLVL.

The rearrangement links TRBV18 to TRBJ1-1; D is perhaps TRBD1 (6 bases). The CDR3 runs to 15 residues. Germline V lookup: CDR1 KGHSH, CDR2 LQKENI. Trimming stripped 3 bases from V and 3 bases from J, with 14 bases between. CDR3 nucleotides: TGTGCCAGCTCACCGGCCGAGGGGGAGCACACTGAAGCTTTCTTT. Translated: CASSPAEGEHTEAFF.

This clone was seen once. The chain employs TRBV7-9 and TRBJ2-3, with 7 bases that match TRBD1. V gave up 5 bases and J gave up 6 bases; unmatched junction bases: 5. The CDR3 consists of 13 residues. From germline, CDR1 is SEHNR and CDR2 FQNEAQ (reference sequence). The CDR3 nucleotides read TGTGCCAGCAGCCCGAGGGGGCCCGATACGCAGTATTTT. It encodes CASSPRGPDTQYF.

This clone showed up just once. The rearrangement joins TRBV2 to TRBJ2-2, with a tentative D call TRBD1 (6 bases). The CDR3 runs 16 residues. V was trimmed by 3 bases and J by 1 base, leaving 12 bases between them. The germline V gene has CDR1 SNHLY and CDR2 FYNNEI. DNA for the CDR3: TGTGCCAGCAGTGAGCAGGGGTTATTGAACACCGGGGAGCTGTTTTTT. It is translated as CASSEQGLLNTGELFF. The complete variable domain, with remaining parts taken from reference TRBV2 and TRBJ2-2, reads EPEVTQTPSHQVTQMGQEVILRCVPISNHLYFYWYRQILGQKVEFLVSFYNNEISEKSEIFDDQFSVERPDGSNFTLKIRSTKLEDSAMYFCASSEQGLLNTGELFFGEGSRLTVL.

In DNA form, the CDR3 reads TGTGCCAGCAGTTACGGGGGACATGGAAAAGATACGCAGTATTTT. Translated: CASSYGGHGKDTQYF. The rearrangement joins TRBV6-5 to TRBJ2-3; perhaps TRBD1 as D (6 bases). CDR1 is MNHEY and CDR2 is SVGAGI in the germline V gene. CDR3 size: 15 residues. V lost 2 bases to trimming and J lost 5 bases, with 14 bases between them.

The rearrangement joins TRBV5-1 to TRBJ2-5; TRBD2 might be the D (6 bases). The CDR3 extends over 15 amino acids. Trimming shortened V by 7 bases and J by 5 bases, and 21 bases separated the two germline ends. Germline CDR1 reads SGHRS; CDR2 reads YFSETQ. The CDR3 loop is CASRAGLSEVETQYF. The CDR3 DNA is TGCGCCAGCCGCGCGGGATTGTCGGAGGTGGAGACCCAGTACTTC.

The V call is TRBV28, the J call TRBJ2-2; no reliable D call. V gave up 3 bases and J gave up 8 bases, with 4 bases separating them. The CDR3 covers 11 residues. Germline values: CDR1 MDHEN, CDR2 SYDVKM. The CDR3 DNA reads TGTGCCAGCAGTTTCAGTGGGGAGCTGTTTTTT. This codes for CASSFSGELFF. The complete variable domain, with remaining parts taken from reference TRBV28 and TRBJ2-2, reads DVKVTQSSRYLVKRTGEKVFLECVQDMDHENMFWYRQDPGLGLRLIYFSYDVKMKEKGDIPEGYSVSREKKERFSLILESASTNQTSMYLCASSFSGELFFGEGSRLTVL.

V gene TRBV2 combines with J gene TRBJ2-2; TRBD2 might be the D (6 bases). The germline V and J ends were trimmed by 9 bases and 2 bases, with 13 bases remaining between them. The CDR3 extends over 14 amino acids. The germline gives CDR1 SNHLY, CDR2 FYNNEI. The CDR3 DNA follows: TGTGCCAGTACAGGCGGGGTCAACACCGGGGAGCTGTTTTTT. Amino acid sequence: CASTGGVNTGELFF.

This chain uses TRBV7-9 with TRBJ2-4; 8 bases are shared with TRBD1. CDR1 and CDR2 (germline): SEHNR, FQNEAQ (reference sequence). The CDR3 has 14 residues. The J segment lost 7 bases and the V segment lost 4 bases, leaving 6 bases of the junction unmatched. The CDR3 bases are TGTGCCAGCAGCTCCCCGACAGGGGAGAACATTCAGTACTTC. Translated, it gives CASSSPTGENIQYF.

V is TRBV28 and J is TRBJ2-1; TRBD1 might be the D (5 bases). Germline V CDR1 and CDR2: MDHEN, SYDVKM. V lost 8 bases to trimming and J lost 4 bases, with 15 bases between them. The CDR3 is 14 residues long. The DNA for the CDR3 is TGTGCCAGCGGCTTACCGACAGCGTACAATGAGCAGTTCTTC. It translates to CASGLPTAYNEQFF.

This clone occurred once. V and J are TRBV18 and TRBJ2-7; D is uncertain. The CDR3 runs 13 residues. CDR1 is KGHSH and CDR2 is LQKENI in the germline V gene. The germline V and J ends were trimmed by 6 bases and 2 bases, with 11 bases remaining between them. The DNA of the CDR3 is TGTGCCAGCTCGCCCGACTCGACCTACGAGCAGTACTTC. It yields the protein CASSPDSTYEQYF.

This chain uses TRBV18 with TRBJ1-2, with TRBD1 matching 8 bases. This CDR3 has 13 residues. Germline-derived CDR1 and CDR2 are KGHSH and LQKENI. V shed 6 bases and J 3 bases; nucleotides not matched to a gene: 3. CDR3 sequence: CASSNRGDYGYTF. CDR3 nucleotide sequence: TGTGCCAGCTCGAACAGGGGGGACTATGGCTACACCTTC.

CDR3 sequence: CASSYSIGGSNQPQHF. CDR3 in DNA: TGTGCCAGCAGTTACTCGATCGGAGGTAGCAATCAGCCCCAGCATTTT. V usage is TRBV6-6 and J usage is TRBJ1-5; D is undetermined. The length of the CDR3 is 16 residues. Germline V lookup: CDR1 MNHNY, CDR2 SVGAGI (reference sequence). V was shortened by 0 bases and J by 0 bases, with 9 bases between the two germline ends.

J is TRBJ2-2 and V is TRBV5-1; D ambiguous. Trimming took off 3 bases at V and 8 bases at J, with 11 bases between the two ends. Germline CDR1 SGHRS, CDR2 YFSETQ. This CDR3 comprises 13 residues. The CDR3: CASSYITQGELFF. CDR3 bases: TGCGCCAGCAGCTATATTACACAGGGGGAGCTGTTTTTT.

This clone was found a few times. The chain links TRBV30 to TRBJ1-2; the D gene is possibly TRBD1 (5 bases). Germline CDR1 GTSNPN, CDR2 SVGIG (reference sequence). The CDR3 extends over 12 amino acids. Trimming took off 1 base at V and 6 bases at J, with 9 bases between the two ends. DNA for the CDR3: TGTGCCTGGAGTGGGGGCGCGGATGGCTACACCTTC. Amino acids: CAWSGGADGYTF.

The chain uses TRBV5-1 and TRBJ2-2; D not certain. The CDR3 runs to 13 residues. Germline V gene data show CDR1 as SGHRS and CDR2 as YFSETQ. Trimming removed 6 bases from V and 1 base from J, with 7 bases in between. The CDR3 is CASIQRNTGELFF. For the CDR3, the DNA is TGCGCCAGCATCCAGCGGAACACCGGGGAGCTGTTTTTT.

The chain employs TRBV5-1 and TRBJ2-7; 9 nucleotides align to TRBD1. CDR1 is SGHRS, CDR2 YFSETQ, per germline. The junction had 11 bases not matched to a gene; V was cut back by 5 bases and J by 2 bases. The CDR3 sequence is 16 residues long. The CDR3 region has the DNA TGCGCCAGCAGTCCGATGGGGACAGGGATAACCTACGAGCAGTACTTC. It is translated as CASSPMGTGITYEQYF.

The chain carries TRBV7-3 and TRBJ2-2; 10 nucleotides line up with TRBD2. Germline CDR1 and CDR2: SGHTA and FQGTGA. The CDR3 runs 15 residues. V dropped 4 bases and J dropped 5; count of bases not matched to a gene: 4. The CDR3 DNA sequence: TGTGCCAGCAGCTATACTAGCGGGATGACCGGGGAGCTGTTTTTT. This translates into CASSYTSGMTGELFF.

This clone was observed a few times. The J gene is TRBJ1-1, the V gene TRBV7-9; D is uncertain. Germline V CDR1 and CDR2: SEHNR, FQNEAQ (reference sequence). This CDR3 comprises 14 residues. Trimming cost V 1 base and J 1 base, with 7 bases left between them. Here the CDR3 DNA reads TGTGCCAGCAGCTTAGGGGAGTCGAACACTGAAGCTTTCTTT. It specifies CASSLGESNTEAFF.

This clone appeared once. J is TRBJ1-5 and V is TRBV18, with TRBD1 matching over 7 bases. The ends lost 6 bases at V and 3 bases at J; junction bases unmatched: 5. Germline V gene lookup returns CDR1 KGHSH and CDR2 LQKENI. CDR3 length equals 14 residues. The chain's CDR3 is CASSLDRDNQPQHF. DNA of the CDR3: TGTGCCAGCTCTCTAGACAGGGACAATCAGCCCCAGCATTTT.

This clone was found a few times. J is TRBJ2-2 and V is TRBV7-6; 7 bases are shared with TRBD1. The CDR3 totals 15 residues. CDR1 SGHVS and CDR2 FNYEAQ come from the germline V gene. V was clipped by 6 bases and J by 2 bases; unmatched bases: 6. For the CDR3, the DNA is TGTGCCAGCAGTCACGGGACAGCCAACACCGGGGAGCTGTTTTTT. This encodes CASSHGTANTGELFF.